Below are 14 T cell receptor beta chains sequenced from a single sample in a study of blood T cell repertoires in COVID-19. Clones were sequenced by immunoSEQ multiplex PCR, and TCRdb holds only the in-frame ones, with some missing. The sample has tens of thousands of clones, 70% to 80% seen once. The material sequenced was peripheral blood. The source is a man aged 65 to 79 with active or convalescent COVID-19.

CDR3 residues: CASSQVGEHGYTF. The CDR3 nucleotides are TGTGCCAGCAGCCAAGTCGGGGAACATGGCTACACCTTC. The chain joins TRBV3-1 (or the pseudogene TRBV3-2) to TRBJ1-2; no reliable D call. Germline V CDR1 and CDR2: LGHDT, YNNKEL (reference sequence). The CDR3 is 13 residues long. Trimming left V 1 base short and J 6 bases short, with 9 bases between.

A few counts support this clone. This chain joins TRBV19 and TRBJ2-2; no firm D call. V dropped 5 bases and J dropped 1 base, with 8 bases sitting between them. From germline, CDR1 is LNHDA and CDR2 SQIVND (reference sequence). The CDR3 is 14 amino acids. CDR3 region: CASSDAWNTGELFF. DNA of the CDR3: TGTGCCAGTAGTGATGCGTGGAACACCGGGGAGCTGTTTTTT.

The chain links TRBV11-2 to TRBJ2-5; D not resolved. Germline CDR1 reads SGHAT; CDR2 reads FQNNGV. There are 14 residues in the CDR3. Trimming removed 1 base at V and 1 base at J, with 7 bases between. The CDR3 DNA follows: TGTGCCAGCAGCTTAGGGCAATTCCAAGAGACCCAGTACTTC. This codes for CASSLGQFQETQYF.

The CDR3 DNA follows: TGTGCCAGCAGTCCATCCGGGACAGGGACCAGCAATCAGCCCCAGCATTTT. This encodes CASSPSGTGTSNQPQHF. The gene calls are TRBV28 and TRBJ1-5; the match to TRBD1 covers 9 bases. The length of the CDR3 is 17 residues. CDR1 MDHEN and CDR2 SYDVKM come from the germline V gene. V was pared by 5 bases and J by 1 base, with 9 bases of the junction left unmatched.

To note about this clone: One end of the junction fails to match germline, which may point to a read error. This chain uses TRBV6-5 with TRBJ2-7; possibly TRBD2 for D (6 bases). The CDR3 covers 12 residues. CDR1 MNHEY and CDR2 SVGAGI come from the germline V gene. The CDR3 protein is CATVNEAGTLFF. For the CDR3, the DNA is TGTGCCACCGTTAACGAGGCCGGGACTCTCTTTTTC.

CDR3 nucleotide sequence: TGCGCCAGCAGCTCGGACAGATCAGAGACCCAGTACTTC. Its protein product is CASSSDRSETQYF. The rearrangement links TRBV5-1 to TRBJ2-5; D is perhaps TRBD1 (6 bases). Trimming cost V 3 bases and J 4 bases, with 10 bases left between them. The CDR3 extends over 13 amino acids. From germline, CDR1 is SGHRS and CDR2 YFSETQ.

The gene calls are TRBV6-5 and TRBJ1-2; D call uncertain. The V gene lost 10 bases and the J gene lost 1 base, with 7 bases spanning the gap. CDR3 length equals 11 residues. The germline CDR1 and CDR2 sequences are MNHEY and SVGAGI. CDR3 sequence: CATFFNYGYTF. DNA for the CDR3: TGTGCCACCTTTTTTAACTATGGCTACACCTTC.

J is TRBJ2-3 and V is TRBV6-5, with no clear D. Trimming cost V 5 bases and J 2 bases, with 2 bases left between them. Germline CDR1 and CDR2: MNHEY and SVGAGI. The CDR3 covers 11 residues. The CDR3 reads CASSHTDTQYF. Written as DNA, the CDR3 is TGTGCCAGCAGTCACACAGATACGCAGTATTTT.

In nucleotides, the CDR3 is TGTGCCAGCAGCCTCGACAGGGATTCCAATGAGCAGTTCTTC. Translation gives CASSLDRDSNEQFF. The chain employs TRBV6-6 and TRBJ2-1; TRBD1 matches at 7 bases. The CDR3 extends over 14 amino acids. Germline V lookup: CDR1 MNHNY, CDR2 SVGAGI (reference sequence). J lost 6 bases, V lost 6 bases, and 8 bases had no gene match.

V is TRBV7-9 and J is TRBJ1-2; D remains ambiguous. The V end lost 0 bases, the J end lost 8 bases, and 19 bases lay between the germline ends. In germline, CDR1 is SEHNR, CDR2 FQNEAQ (reference sequence). CDR3 length equals 16 residues. This chain's CDR3 is CASSLASGSLPGGYTF. The CDR3 DNA reads as TGTGCCAGCAGCTTAGCGTCGGGGAGCCTCCCCGGGGGCTACACCTTC. Drawing the rest from reference TRBV7-9 and TRBJ1-2, the complete variable domain is DTGVSQNPRHKITKRGQNVTFRCDPISEHNRLYWYRQTLGQGPEFLTYFQNEAQLEKSRLLSDRFSAERPKGSFSTLEIQRTEQGDSAMYLCASSLASGSLPGGYTFGSGTRLTVV.

This rearrangement joins TRBV3-1 (or the pseudogene TRBV3-2) to TRBJ2-1; D is undetermined. The germline V gene has CDR1 LGHDT and CDR2 YNNKEL (reference sequence). CDR3 length: 11 residues. Trimming left V 8 bases short and J 8 bases short, with 10 bases between. The CDR3 loop reads CASRERDEQFF. As DNA, the CDR3 is TGTGCCAGCCGCGAACGGGATGAGCAGTTCTTC.

V is TRBV28 and J is TRBJ1-4; 9 positions agree with TRBD1. Germline values: CDR1 MDHEN, CDR2 SYDVKM. The CDR3 totals 17 residues. V was clipped by 9 bases and J by 1 base; unmatched bases: 12. CDR3 nucleotides: TGTGCCAGGAGGTCTGAGGACAGGGGCGAAACTAATGAAAAACTGTTTTTT. This sequence encodes CARRSEDRGETNEKLFF.

The V and J genes are TRBV7-9 and TRBJ2-1; D unclear. The V end was cut by 5 bases, the J end by 6 bases, with 17 bases between. The CDR3 has 15 residues. CDR1 SEHNR and CDR2 FQNEAQ come from the germline V gene (reference sequence). The CDR3 region is CASSPSFGPINEQFF. The CDR3 DNA reads as TGTGCCAGCAGCCCCAGCTTTGGGCCAATCAATGAGCAGTTCTTC. Drawing the rest from reference TRBV7-9 and TRBJ2-1, the complete variable domain is DTGVSQNPRHKITKRGQNVTFRCDPISEHNRLYWYRQTLGQGPEFLTYFQNEAQLEKSRLLSDRFSAERPKGSFSTLEIQRTEQGDSAMYLCASSPSFGPINEQFFGPGTRLTVL.

The chain combines TRBV6-5 with TRBJ1-1; maybe TRBD1 (6 bases). CDR1 and CDR2 from the germline V gene are MNHEY and SVGAGI. V was shortened by 7 bases and J by 2 bases, with 11 bases between the two germline ends. The CDR3 runs 13 residues. For the CDR3, the DNA is TGTGCCAGCAAAAAACAGGGTAACACTGAAGCTTTCTTT. Protein product: CASKKQGNTEAFF.